This TCR beta chain was recovered during a study of shared clonotypes between healthy human individuals. The naive CD8 subset, CD45RO-negative cells positively selected for CCR7, excluded terminally differentiated effector memory CD45RA+ cells. Clones were sequenced by immunoSEQ multiplex PCR, and TCRdb holds only the in-frame ones, with some missing. This sample has roughly 2.1 million clones; around 93% occur once, and the top ten carry more than 1.5%. Regarding this clone: As yet, its antigen is unknown.

Study results and caveats: Across a handful of donors, naive CD4 shared roughly 5%, naive CD8 under 4%, memory CD4 roughly 2.3%, memory CD8 0.4%. Tissues were not sampled, only blood, and their repertoires likely differ. Sorted-subset sequencing, rarefaction showed, was incomplete despite large depth. In having few donors, the study represented limited genetic and exposure-history diversity.

Sequences were obtained from naive CD8+ T cells from PBMCs. The clonotype was recovered from a man younger than 30 in good health. Some clones in this sample may be carry-over from other donors' samples.

CDR3 in amino acids: CASSHGGNTGELFF. CDR3 bases: TGTGCCAGCAGCCACGGTGGGAACACCGGGGAGCTGTTTTTT. The chain carries TRBV9 and TRBJ2-2; D not resolved. From germline, CDR1 is SGDLS and CDR2 YYNGEE. CDR3 length: 14 amino acids. Trimming removed 4 bases from V and 1 base from J, with 8 bases in between.